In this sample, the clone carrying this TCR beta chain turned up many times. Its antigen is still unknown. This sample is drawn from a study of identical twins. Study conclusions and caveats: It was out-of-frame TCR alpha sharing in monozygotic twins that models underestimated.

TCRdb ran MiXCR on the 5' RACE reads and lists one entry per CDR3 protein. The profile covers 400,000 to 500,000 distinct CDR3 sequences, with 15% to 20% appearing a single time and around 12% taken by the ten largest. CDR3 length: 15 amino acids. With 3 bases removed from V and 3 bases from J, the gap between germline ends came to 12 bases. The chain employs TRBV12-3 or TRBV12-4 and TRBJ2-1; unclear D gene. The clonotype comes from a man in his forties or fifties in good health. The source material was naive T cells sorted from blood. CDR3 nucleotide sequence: TGTGCCAGCAGTTTCCGACTGGCTGTCTACAATGAGCAGTTCTTC. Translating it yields CASSFRLAVYNEQFF.